This T cell receptor (beta chain) was captured in a study of cytomegalovirus exposure and HLA in healthy donors. Per germline, CDR1 MDHEN and CDR2 SYDVKM. The length of the CDR3 is 14 residues. While unrecorded immune exposures were likely, the donors were nominally healthy when sampled. Study results and caveats: Reportedly, cytomegalovirus status was diagnosed with high sensitivity and specificity. The presence/absence work took it that sequencing depth was about the same across donors.

Researchers ran the PCR with 60 Vbeta and 13 Jbeta primers. Measured with immunoSEQ multiplex PCR; TCRdb has only the in-frame clones, and not every one. There are more than 90,000 clones in the sample; 65% to 85% occur only once, and 10% lies in the top ten. About this clone itself: What it recognizes is unknown.

The chain links TRBV28 to TRBJ2-5, with TRBD2 identical over 9 bases. The J call could be wrong; TRBJ2-7 is a better fit for the DNA end. Sequencing was carried out using PBMCs. This TCR was sampled from a man between 45 and 60 years old in good health and CMV-seronegative. This chain's CDR3 is CASSGAGGLLEQYF. Written as DNA, the CDR3 is TGTGCCAGCAGTGGGGCGGGGGGGCTCCTCGAGCAGTACTTC.